This T cell receptor beta chain was profiled in a study of blood T cell repertoires in COVID-19. Study-level information: Samples of COVID-19 (acute and convalescent) were obtained from the United States, Italy and Spain.

Between the trimmed V and J ends, which lost 4 bases and 1 base, there was a span of 7 bases. In germline, CDR1 is MNHEY, CDR2 SMNVEV (reference sequence). The CDR3 runs 13 residues. TCRdb's table, derived via immunoSEQ multiplex PCR, lists solely in-frame clones and lacks some. The data show about 64,000 clones, approximately 80% seen once. The chain carries TRBV27 and TRBJ1-1, with D perhaps TRBD1 (5 bases). This TCR came from a woman aged 55-69 years with acute or convalescent COVID-19. The sample taken for sequencing was peripheral blood. This chain's CDR3 is CASSSTGNTEAFF. In DNA form, the CDR3 reads TGTGCCAGCAGTTCAACAGGGAACACTGAAGCTTTCTTT.